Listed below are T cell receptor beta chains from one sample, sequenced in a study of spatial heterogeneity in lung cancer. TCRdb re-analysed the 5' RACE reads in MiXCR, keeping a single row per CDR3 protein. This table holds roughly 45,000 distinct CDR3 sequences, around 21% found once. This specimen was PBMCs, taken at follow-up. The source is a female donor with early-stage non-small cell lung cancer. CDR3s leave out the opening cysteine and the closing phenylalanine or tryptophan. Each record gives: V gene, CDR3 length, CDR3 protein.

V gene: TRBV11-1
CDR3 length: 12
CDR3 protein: ASSLAGGLGPQH

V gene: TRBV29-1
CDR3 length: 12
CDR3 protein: SADLQGSNYGYT

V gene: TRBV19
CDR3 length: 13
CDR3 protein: ASSPTSGRAGEQF

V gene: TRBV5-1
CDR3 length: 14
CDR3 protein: ASSRRRESSTDTQY

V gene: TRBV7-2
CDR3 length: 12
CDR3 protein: ASSLVRGDYGYT

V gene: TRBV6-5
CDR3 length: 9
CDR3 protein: ASGRNQPQH

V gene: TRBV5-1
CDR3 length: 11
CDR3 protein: ASSSLYTDTQY

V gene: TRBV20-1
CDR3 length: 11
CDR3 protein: SAQSPGDSPLH

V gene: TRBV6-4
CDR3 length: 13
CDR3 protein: ASSRVAGAYNEQF

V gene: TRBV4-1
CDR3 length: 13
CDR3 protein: ASSQPDGPHYGYT

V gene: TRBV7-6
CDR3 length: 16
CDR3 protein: ASSQGPPTGFRNNEQF

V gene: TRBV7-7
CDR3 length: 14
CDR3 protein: ASSRARIHSYNEQF

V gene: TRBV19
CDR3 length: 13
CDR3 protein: ASSTPGLARGELF